The 29 T cell receptor beta chains below were found in one sample sequenced in a study of blood T cell repertoires in COVID-19. Clones were sequenced by immunoSEQ multiplex PCR, and TCRdb holds only the in-frame ones, with some missing. The repertoire includes 99,000 or so clones, 85% to 90% of them detected once, and roughly 5% sits in the top ten. The sequenced sample was peripheral blood. The receptors derive from a human donor in a cohort sampled during active COVID-19.

The chain has TRBV9 and TRBJ2-7; 7 bases match TRBD1. From germline, CDR1 is SGDLS and CDR2 YYNGEE. V lost 4 bases to trimming and J lost 3 bases; unmatched junction nucleotides: 7. CDR3 length equals 14 residues. The DNA of the CDR3 is TGTGCCAGCAGCCCTTTGGACAGGAACTACGAGCAGTACTTC. Protein sequence: CASSPLDRNYEQYF.

This sequence joins TRBV6-4 and TRBJ2-1; D unresolved. Trimming removed 3 bases from V and 4 bases from J, with 10 bases in between. The CDR3 consists of 14 residues. CDR1 is MRHNA and CDR2 is SNTAGT in the germline V gene. The CDR3 loop is CASSEETHYNEQFF. CDR3 nucleotide sequence: TGTGCCAGCAGTGAAGAGACACATTACAATGAGCAGTTCTTC.

This rearrangement joins TRBV2 to TRBJ2-5; D is uncertain. Per the germline V gene, CDR1 is SNHLY and CDR2 is FYNNEI. V was cut by 4 bases and J by 1 base, with 10 bases left in between. The CDR3 spans 14 residues. In DNA, the CDR3 is TGTGCCAGCAGTGCCTACTGGGCCCAAGAGACCCAGTACTTC. It translates to CASSAYWAQETQYF.

The rearrangement joins TRBV5-4 to TRBJ1-1, with D hard to call. Trimming cost V 4 bases and J 1 base, with 11 bases left between them. Germline-derived CDR1 and CDR2 are SGHNT and YYREEE (reference sequence). The CDR3 spans 14 residues. CDR3 protein: CASSLPQANTEAFF. CDR3 in DNA: TGTGCCAGCAGCCTCCCCCAAGCGAACACTGAAGCTTTCTTT.

The chain recombines TRBV6-5 with TRBJ1-6; weak D call: TRBD1 (6 bases). Germline V lookup: CDR1 MNHEY, CDR2 SVGAGI. V was shortened by 6 bases and J by 10 bases, with 13 bases between the two germline ends. This CDR3 has 13 amino acids. DNA for the CDR3: TGTGCCAGCAGACTGATACAGGGCTCACCCCTCCACTTT. It codes for CASRLIQGSPLHF.

The chain combines TRBV3-1 (or the pseudogene TRBV3-2) with TRBJ2-1, with a weak D call TRBD2 (6 bases). Germline V CDR1 and CDR2: LGHDT, YNNKEL (reference sequence). Trimming removed 3 bases from V and 7 bases from J, with 7 bases in between. This CDR3 region has 12 residues. DNA of the CDR3: TGTGCCAGCAGCCAGAGCGGGAATGAGCAGTTCTTC. It specifies CASSQSGNEQFF.

The V and J genes are TRBV7-9 and TRBJ2-1; TRBD2 might be the D (5 bases). The germline V gene has CDR1 SEHNR and CDR2 FQNEAQ (reference sequence). This CDR3 comprises 14 residues. With 5 bases removed from V and 8 bases from J, the gap between germline ends came to 16 bases. The CDR3 DNA follows: TGTGCCAGCAGCCCGAGGGCCGGGGTATATGAGCAGTTCTTC. The encoded protein is CASSPRAGVYEQFF. Drawing the rest from reference TRBV7-9 and TRBJ2-1, the complete variable domain is DTGVSQNPRHKITKRGQNVTFRCDPISEHNRLYWYRQTLGQGPEFLTYFQNEAQLEKSRLLSDRFSAERPKGSFSTLEIQRTEQGDSAMYLCASSPRAGVYEQFFGPGTRLTVL.

The CDR3 sequence: CASRKLGRGHKDTQYF. The DNA for the CDR3 is TGTGCCAGCAGGAAACTCGGCAGGGGGCACAAAGATACGCAGTATTTT. The rearrangement links TRBV11-2 to TRBJ2-3; 8 nucleotides match TRBD1. V lost 6 bases, J lost 5 bases, and 13 bases stayed unmatched. Germline V lookup: CDR1 SGHAT, CDR2 FQNNGV. This CDR3 has 16 residues.

The count of this clone is one. The rearrangement joins TRBV18 to TRBJ2-1, with 14 bases matching TRBD2. The V segment lost 6 bases and the J segment 0 bases; nucleotides outside the gene matches: 4. Germline CDR1 KGHSH, CDR2 LQKENI. The CDR3 is 17 residues long. This chain's CDR3 is CASSGTSGSSSYNEQFF. CDR3 sequence (DNA): TGTGCCAGCTCTGGGACTAGCGGGAGCTCCTCCTACAATGAGCAGTTCTTC. The whole variable domain, remainder taken from reference TRBV18 and TRBJ2-1, is NAGVMQNPRHLVRRRGQEARLRCSPMKGHSHVYWYRQLPEEGLKFMVYLQKENIIDESGMPKERFSAEFPKEGPSILRIQQVVRGDSAAYFCASSGTSGSSSYNEQFFGPGTRLTVL.

The gene calls are TRBV7-3 and TRBJ2-1; TRBD2 matches 14 bases. Germline CDR1 and CDR2: SGHTA and FQGTGA. The CDR3 loop spans 15 amino acids. The ends lost 5 bases at V and 7 bases at J; junction bases unmatched: 4. CDR3 sequence (DNA): TGTGCCAGCAGCATGGGACTAGCGGGAGAAAATGAGCAGTTCTTC. Translated: CASSMGLAGENEQFF.

The chain combines TRBV23-1 with TRBJ1-5, with no clear D. TRBV23-1 is assigned to the ORF class and has an uncertain function. This CDR3 contains 12 residues. The V end lost 4 bases, the J end lost 5 bases, and 6 bases lay between the germline ends. The CDR3 nucleotides read TGCGCCAGCAGTCGAGAAGATCAGCCCCAGCATTTT. This encodes CASSREDQPQHF.

The V gene is TRBV5-4, the J gene TRBJ2-1; TRBD1 agrees at 7 bases. Germline V gene data show CDR1 as SGHNT and CDR2 as YYREEE (reference sequence). The CDR3 totals 14 residues. Trimming took 4 bases from V and 10 from J; bases not matched to a gene: 11. CDR3 sequence (DNA): TGTGCCAGCAGCCAATCTACAGGGGTAGTCGAGCAGTTCTTC. It yields the protein CASSQSTGVVEQFF.

The CDR3 loop reads CASSQLRRRDTQYF. CDR3 DNA: TGTGCCAGCAGTCAACTAAGACGGCGAGATACGCAGTATTTT. This chain links TRBV28 with TRBJ2-3; no clear D. This CDR3 contains 14 residues. Trimming shortened V by 5 bases and J by 5 bases, and 14 bases separated the two germline ends. Germline-derived CDR1 and CDR2 are MDHEN and SYDVKM.

This sequence joins TRBV28 and TRBJ2-3; 8 nucleotides align to TRBD2. The CDR3 has 16 amino acids. Germline trimming cut 3 bases from V and 4 bases from J; bases unmatched to any gene: 9. Germline V lookup: CDR1 MDHEN, CDR2 SYDVKM. Written as DNA, the CDR3 is TGTGCCAGCAGTTTGATCGGGACTAGAGCCTCAGATACGCAGTATTTT. It translates to CASSLIGTRASDTQYF.

This sequence joins TRBV27 and TRBJ1-6, with TRBD1 identical over 9 bases. Germline V gene data show CDR1 as MNHEY and CDR2 as SMNVEV (reference sequence). J lost 1 base, V lost 6 bases, and 19 bases had no gene match. The CDR3 extends over 21 amino acids. The DNA for the CDR3 is TGTGCCAGCAGGCGTTTGGCCCCTCCGGGACAGGGTAGTTCCTATAATTCACCCCTCCACTTT. Its translation: CASRRLAPPGQGSSYNSPLHF.

This chain uses TRBV4-1 with TRBJ2-5; D is undetermined. Germline V gene lookup returns CDR1 MGHRA and CDR2 YSYEKL. The ends were cut back, 3 bases at V and 4 bases at J, with 6 bases in the middle. The CDR3 is made up of 12 amino acids. The CDR3 reads CASSHSRETQYF. The CDR3 DNA sequence: TGCGCCAGCAGCCACTCGAGAGAGACCCAGTACTTC.

This sequence joins TRBV5-8 and TRBJ2-7; 7 bases line up with TRBD1. The CDR3 consists of 15 residues. Germline V lookup: CDR1 SGHTS, CDR2 YDEGEE. With 2 bases clipped from V and 3 bases from J, the junction kept 8 bases outside the gene matches. CDR3 nucleotide sequence: TGTGCCAGCAGCTTAACAGGGGCATCTGGCTACGAGCAGTACTTC. Protein sequence: CASSLTGASGYEQYF.

This rearrangement joins TRBV9 to TRBJ1-6; unclear D gene. Trimming stripped 0 bases from V and 11 bases from J, with 6 bases between. The germline V gene encodes CDR1 SGDLS and CDR2 YYNGEE. The CDR3 has 12 amino acids. The CDR3 sequence is CASSVDSAPLHF. The CDR3 bases are TGTGCCAGCAGCGTAGATTCCGCACCCCTCCACTTT.

V and J are TRBV5-1 and TRBJ2-5, with no clear D. CDR1 and CDR2 from the germline V gene are SGHRS and YFSETQ. V gave up 7 bases and J gave up 7 bases, with 14 bases separating them. The CDR3 loop spans 12 amino acids. For the CDR3, the DNA is TGCGCCAGCTACGAGATCGGTGGGACCCAGTACTTC. Translated, it gives CASYEIGGTQYF.

The chain uses TRBV27 and TRBJ2-1, with a tentative D call TRBD2 (6 bases). This CDR3 comprises 15 residues. V gave up 3 bases and J gave up 1 base, with 10 bases separating them. The germline V gene has CDR1 MNHEY and CDR2 SMNVEV (reference sequence). CDR3 bases: TGTGCCAGCAGTTTTGTCCGGGAGTCCTACAATGAGCAGTTCTTC. This encodes CASSFVRESYNEQFF.

This chain links TRBV4-2 with TRBJ2-5; D might be TRBD2 (6 bases). CDR1 and CDR2 from the germline V gene are LGHNA and YNFKEQ. Trimming stripped 4 bases from V and 3 bases from J, with 12 bases between. This CDR3 is 14 amino acids long. CDR3 bases: TGTGCCAGCAGCCCCTCAGCTAGCGAAGAGACCCAGTACTTC. Translating it yields CASSPSASEETQYF.

This chain uses TRBV9 with TRBJ1-2; the match to TRBD1 covers 10 bases. This CDR3 has 16 residues. CDR1 is SGDLS and CDR2 is YYNGEE in the germline V gene. With V trimmed by 4 bases and J by 4 bases, 10 bases remained unmatched. The CDR3 loop reads CASSPGDRGRGYGYTF. CDR3 nucleotides: TGTGCCAGCAGCCCAGGCGACAGGGGGCGAGGCTATGGCTACACCTTC. The variable domain in full, completed from reference TRBV9 and TRBJ1-2, reads DSGVTQTPKHLITATGQRVTLRCSPRSGDLSVYWYQQSLDQGLQFLIQYYNGEERAKGNILERFSAQQFPDLHSELNLSSLELGDSALYFCASSPGDRGRGYGYTFGSGTRLTVV.

This chain joins TRBV19 and TRBJ1-5; TRBD1 matches at 7 bases. CDR1 LNHDA and CDR2 SQIVND come from the germline V gene (reference sequence). The CDR3 extends over 15 amino acids. V lost 5 bases, J lost 4 bases, and 8 bases stayed unmatched. The CDR3 DNA reads as TGTGCCAGTAGTGTAACCGGGACAGCTAATCAGCCCCAGCATTTT. It codes for CASSVTGTANQPQHF.

The V gene is TRBV6-5, the J gene TRBJ2-7; possibly TRBD1 for D (5 bases). V was shortened by 6 bases and J by 3 bases, with 12 bases between the two germline ends. Looked up from germline, CDR1 is MNHEY and CDR2 is SVGAGI. CDR3 size: 13 residues. The CDR3 DNA follows: TGTGCCAGCAGCTTAGCAGGGAACTACGAGCAGTACTTC. It codes for CASSLAGNYEQYF.

V is TRBV12-5 and J is TRBJ1-1; no firm D call. This CDR3 spans 11 amino acids. The V and J ends lost 5 bases and 11 bases respectively, with 12 bases between them. CDR1 is LGHNT and CDR2 is FRNRAP in the germline V gene. The CDR3 bases are TGTGCTAGTGGTCCGGGAATTTCGGCTTTCTTT. Encoded protein: CASGPGISAFF.

This clone appeared a few times. The CDR3 region has the DNA TGTGCCAGCAGTCCCGGGACAGCGAAACAAGAGACCCAGTACTTC. As protein: CASSPGTAKQETQYF. The chain couples TRBV5-8 to TRBJ2-5; TRBD1 aligns across 7 bases. CDR1 SGHTS and CDR2 YDEGEE come from the germline V gene. The CDR3 loop spans 15 amino acids. Trimming removed 5 bases from V and 2 bases from J; junction bases left unmatched: 9.

The rearrangement joins TRBV28 to TRBJ2-2; TRBD2 aligns across 16 bases. J gave up 4 bases and V 10 bases, and 9 bases lay outside the gene matches. The germline V gene encodes CDR1 MDHEN and CDR2 SYDVKM. The CDR3 has 17 residues. The CDR3 sequence: CATQGLAGGPVTGELFF. The CDR3 DNA reads TGTGCCACCCAGGGACTAGCGGGGGGGCCGGTCACCGGGGAGCTGTTTTTT.

The rearrangement uses TRBV4-3 and TRBJ1-6; no clear D gene. The V and J ends lost 4 bases and 6 bases respectively, with 13 bases between them. Germline V gives CDR1 LGHNA, CDR2 YSLEER. The CDR3 runs 15 residues. Here the CDR3 DNA reads TGCGCCAGCAGCCGGAGGGTCCAGGCTAATTCACCCCTCCACTTT. This encodes CASSRRVQANSPLHF.

V and J are TRBV7-8 and TRBJ2-1; 12 bases match TRBD2. V trimming: 4 bases; J trimming: 9 bases; junction bases outside the gene matches: 4. The CDR3 covers 14 residues. Germline CDR1 is SGHVS and CDR2 is FQNEAQ. Written as DNA, the CDR3 is TGTGCCAGCAGCTCTAGCGGGAGGGCCCTTGAGCAGTTCTTC. This sequence encodes CASSSSGRALEQFF. The complete variable domain, with remaining parts taken from reference TRBV7-8 and TRBJ2-1, reads GAGVSQSPRYKVAKRGQDVALRCDPISGHVSLFWYQQALGQGPEFLTYFQNEAQLDKSGLPSDRFFAERPEGSVSTLKIQRTQQEDSAVYLCASSSSGRALEQFFGPGTRLTVL.